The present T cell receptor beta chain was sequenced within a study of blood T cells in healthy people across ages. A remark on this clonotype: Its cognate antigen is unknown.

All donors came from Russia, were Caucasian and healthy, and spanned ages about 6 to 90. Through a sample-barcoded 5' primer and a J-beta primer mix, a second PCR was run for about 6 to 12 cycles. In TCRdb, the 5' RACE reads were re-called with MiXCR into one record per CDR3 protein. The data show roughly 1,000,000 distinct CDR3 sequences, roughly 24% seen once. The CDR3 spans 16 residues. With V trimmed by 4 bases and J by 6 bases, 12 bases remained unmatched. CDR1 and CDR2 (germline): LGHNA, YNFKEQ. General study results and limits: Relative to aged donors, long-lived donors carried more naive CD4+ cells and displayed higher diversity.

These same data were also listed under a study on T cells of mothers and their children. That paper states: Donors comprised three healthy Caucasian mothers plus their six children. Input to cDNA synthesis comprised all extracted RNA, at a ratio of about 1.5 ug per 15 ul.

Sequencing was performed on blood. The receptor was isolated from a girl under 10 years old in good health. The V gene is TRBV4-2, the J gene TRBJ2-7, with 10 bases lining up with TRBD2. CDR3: CASSPWGRTSGREQYF. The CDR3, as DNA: TGTGCCAGCAGCCCTTGGGGTCGGACTAGCGGTCGCGAGCAGTACTTC.